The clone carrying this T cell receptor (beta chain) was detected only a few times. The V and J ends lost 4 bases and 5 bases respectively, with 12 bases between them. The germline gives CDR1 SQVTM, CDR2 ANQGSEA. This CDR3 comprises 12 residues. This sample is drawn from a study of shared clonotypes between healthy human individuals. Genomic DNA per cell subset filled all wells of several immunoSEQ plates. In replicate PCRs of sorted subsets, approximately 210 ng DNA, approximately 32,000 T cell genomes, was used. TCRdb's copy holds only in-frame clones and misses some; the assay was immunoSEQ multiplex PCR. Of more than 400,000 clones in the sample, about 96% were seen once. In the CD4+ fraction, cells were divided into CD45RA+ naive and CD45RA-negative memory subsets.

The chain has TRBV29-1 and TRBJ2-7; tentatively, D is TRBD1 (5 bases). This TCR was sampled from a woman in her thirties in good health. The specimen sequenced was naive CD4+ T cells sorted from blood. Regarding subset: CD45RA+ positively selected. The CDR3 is CSVVGRVDEQYF. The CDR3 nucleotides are TGCAGCGTTGTGGGCAGGGTGGACGAGCAGTACTTC.